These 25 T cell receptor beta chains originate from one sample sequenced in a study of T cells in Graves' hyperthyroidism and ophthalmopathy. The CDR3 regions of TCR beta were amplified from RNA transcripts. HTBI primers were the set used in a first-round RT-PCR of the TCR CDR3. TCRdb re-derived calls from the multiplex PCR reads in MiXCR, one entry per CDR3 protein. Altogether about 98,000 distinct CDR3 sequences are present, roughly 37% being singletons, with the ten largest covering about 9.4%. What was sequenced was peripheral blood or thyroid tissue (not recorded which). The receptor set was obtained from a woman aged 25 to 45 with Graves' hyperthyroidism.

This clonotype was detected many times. In DNA form, the CDR3 reads TGTGCCAGCAGAGGCACCGACAATCAGCCCCAGCATTTT. It is translated as CASRGTDNQPQHF. The genes are TRBV2 and TRBJ1-5; unclear D gene. CDR1 is SNHLY, CDR2 FYNNEI, per germline. Trimming left V 6 bases short and J 3 bases short, with 9 bases between. The CDR3 runs 13 residues.

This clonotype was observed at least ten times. The CDR3 here is CSAPTGAFGETQYF. CDR3 sequence (DNA): TGCAGTGCTCCGACTGGGGCATTCGGGGAGACCCAGTACTTC. The genes are TRBV20-1 and TRBJ2-5; D is perhaps TRBD1 (5 bases). This CDR3 has 14 residues. The V gene's germline CDR1 is DFQATT and CDR2 SNEGSKA (reference sequence). V shed 5 bases and J shed 5 bases, with 18 bases lying between them.

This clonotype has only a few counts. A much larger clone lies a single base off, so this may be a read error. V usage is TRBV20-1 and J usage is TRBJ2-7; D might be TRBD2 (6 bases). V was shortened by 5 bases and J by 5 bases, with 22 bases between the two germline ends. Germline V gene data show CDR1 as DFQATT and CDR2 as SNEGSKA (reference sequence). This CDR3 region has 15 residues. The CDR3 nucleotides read TGCAGTGCTGTCGGGGAGGCAACTCACCGGGACGAGCAGTACTTC. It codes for CSAVGEATHRDEQYF.

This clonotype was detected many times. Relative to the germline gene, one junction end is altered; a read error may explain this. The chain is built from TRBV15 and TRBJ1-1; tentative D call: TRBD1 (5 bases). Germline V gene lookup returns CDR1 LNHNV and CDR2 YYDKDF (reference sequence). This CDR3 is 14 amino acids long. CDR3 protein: CAPWGGERNTEACF. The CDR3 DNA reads TGTGCCCCGTGGGGAGGGGAAAGGAACACTGAAGCTTGCTTT. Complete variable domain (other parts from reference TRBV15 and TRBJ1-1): DAMVIQNPRYQVTQFGKPVTLSCSQTLNHNVMYWYQQKSSQAPKLLFHYYDKDFNNEADTPDNFQSRRPNTSFCFLDIRSPGLGDTAMYLCAPWGGERNTEACFGQGTRLTVV.

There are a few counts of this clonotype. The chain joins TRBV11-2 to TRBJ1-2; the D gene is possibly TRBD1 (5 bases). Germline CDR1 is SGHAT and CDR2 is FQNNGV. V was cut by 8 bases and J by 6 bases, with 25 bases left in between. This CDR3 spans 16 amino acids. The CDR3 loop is CASSPQAGRVLHGYTF. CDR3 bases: TGTGCCAGCTCACCACAGGCAGGGCGAGTCCTTCATGGCTACACCTTC.

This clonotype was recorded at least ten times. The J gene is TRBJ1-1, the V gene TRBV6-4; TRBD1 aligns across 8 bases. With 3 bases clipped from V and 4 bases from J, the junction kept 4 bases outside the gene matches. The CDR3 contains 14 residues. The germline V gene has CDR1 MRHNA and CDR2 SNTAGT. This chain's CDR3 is CASSEQGEGTEAFF. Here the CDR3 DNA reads TGTGCCAGCAGTGAACAGGGGGAAGGCACTGAAGCTTTCTTT.

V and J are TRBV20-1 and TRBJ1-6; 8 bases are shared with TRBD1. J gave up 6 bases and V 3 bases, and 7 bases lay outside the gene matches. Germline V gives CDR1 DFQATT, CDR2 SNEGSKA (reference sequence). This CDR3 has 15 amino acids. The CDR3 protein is CSASPGQAFNSPLHF. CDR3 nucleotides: TGCAGTGCTAGCCCGGGACAGGCCTTTAATTCACCCCTCCACTTT.

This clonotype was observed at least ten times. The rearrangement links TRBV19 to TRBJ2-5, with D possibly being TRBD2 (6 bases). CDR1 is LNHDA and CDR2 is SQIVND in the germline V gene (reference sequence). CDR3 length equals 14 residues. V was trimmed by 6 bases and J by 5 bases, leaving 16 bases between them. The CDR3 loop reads CASSQGLSGETQYF. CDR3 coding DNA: TGTGCCAGTAGCCAAGGACTAAGCGGGGAGACCCAGTACTTC.

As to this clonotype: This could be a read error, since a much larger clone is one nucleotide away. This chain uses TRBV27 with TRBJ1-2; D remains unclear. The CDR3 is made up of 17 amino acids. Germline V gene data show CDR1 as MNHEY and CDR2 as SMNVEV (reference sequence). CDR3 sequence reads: CAGSASGSEGLFYGYTF. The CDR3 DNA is TGTGCCGGCAGCGCGAGCGGGAGCGAAGGGCTTTTCTATGGCTACACCTTC.

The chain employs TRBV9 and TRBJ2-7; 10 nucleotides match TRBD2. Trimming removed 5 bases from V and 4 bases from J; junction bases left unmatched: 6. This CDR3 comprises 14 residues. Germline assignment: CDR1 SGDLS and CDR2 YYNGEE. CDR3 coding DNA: TGTGCCAGCAGATCAAGCGGGGGGGGTTACGAGCAGTACTTC. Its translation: CASRSSGGGYEQYF.

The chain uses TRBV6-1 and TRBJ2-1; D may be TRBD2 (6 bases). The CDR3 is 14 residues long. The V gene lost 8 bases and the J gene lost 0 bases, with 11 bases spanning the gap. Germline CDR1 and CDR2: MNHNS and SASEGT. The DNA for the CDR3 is TGTGCCAGCTCGGGAGTGAGCTCCTACAATGAGCAGTTCTTC. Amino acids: CASSGVSSYNEQFF.

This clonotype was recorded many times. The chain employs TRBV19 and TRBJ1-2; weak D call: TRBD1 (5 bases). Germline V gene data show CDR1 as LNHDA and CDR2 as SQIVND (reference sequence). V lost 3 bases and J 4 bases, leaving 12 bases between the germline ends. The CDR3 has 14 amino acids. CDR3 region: CASSIWGRTYGYTF. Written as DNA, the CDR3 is TGTGCCAGTAGTATCTGGGGACGGACCTATGGCTACACCTTC.

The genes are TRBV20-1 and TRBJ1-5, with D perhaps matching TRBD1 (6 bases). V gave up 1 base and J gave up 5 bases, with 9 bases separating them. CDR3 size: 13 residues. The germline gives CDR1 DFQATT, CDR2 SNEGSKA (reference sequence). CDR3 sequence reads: CSARGDTYQPQHF. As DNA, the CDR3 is TGCAGTGCTAGAGGGGACACATATCAGCCCCAGCATTTT.

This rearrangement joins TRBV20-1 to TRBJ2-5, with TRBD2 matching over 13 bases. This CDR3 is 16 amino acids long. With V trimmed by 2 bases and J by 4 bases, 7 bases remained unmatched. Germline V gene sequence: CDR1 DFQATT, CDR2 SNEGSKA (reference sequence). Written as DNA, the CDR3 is TGCAGTGCTAGACATCCGGGACTAGCGGGACCAGAGACCCAGTACTTC. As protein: CSARHPGLAGPETQYF.

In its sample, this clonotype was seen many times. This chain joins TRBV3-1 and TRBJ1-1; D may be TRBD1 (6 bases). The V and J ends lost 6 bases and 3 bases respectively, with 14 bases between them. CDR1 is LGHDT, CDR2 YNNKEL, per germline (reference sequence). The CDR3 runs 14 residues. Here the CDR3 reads CASSTQGWYTEAFF. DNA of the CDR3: TGTGCCAGCAGTACTCAGGGGTGGTACACTGAAGCTTTCTTT.

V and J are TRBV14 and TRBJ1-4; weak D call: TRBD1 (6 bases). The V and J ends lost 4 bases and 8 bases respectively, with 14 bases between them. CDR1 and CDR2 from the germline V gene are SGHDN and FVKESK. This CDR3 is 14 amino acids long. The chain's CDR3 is CASSPPPGQEKLFF. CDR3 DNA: TGTGCCAGCAGCCCCCCCCCGGGACAAGAAAAACTGTTTTTT.

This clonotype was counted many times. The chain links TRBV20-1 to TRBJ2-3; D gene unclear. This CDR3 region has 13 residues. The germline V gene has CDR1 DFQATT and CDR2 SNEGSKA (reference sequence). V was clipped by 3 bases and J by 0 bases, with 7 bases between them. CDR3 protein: CSASNPSTDTQYF. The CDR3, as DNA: TGCAGTGCTAGCAACCCCAGCACAGATACGCAGTATTTT.

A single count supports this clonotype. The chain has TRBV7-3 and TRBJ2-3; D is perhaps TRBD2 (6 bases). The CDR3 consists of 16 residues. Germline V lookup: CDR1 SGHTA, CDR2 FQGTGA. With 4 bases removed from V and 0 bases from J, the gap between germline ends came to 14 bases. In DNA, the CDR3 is TGTGCCAGCAGCTCCCCCGGGGCGGGGAGCACAGATACGCAGTATTTT. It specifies CASSSPGAGSTDTQYF.

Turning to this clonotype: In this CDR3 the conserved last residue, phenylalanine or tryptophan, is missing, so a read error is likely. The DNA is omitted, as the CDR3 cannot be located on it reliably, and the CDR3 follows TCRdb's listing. The CDR3 loop reads CASSLGQG. The V call is TRBV5-1, the J call TRBJ2-6; no DNA check was done on the table's D call, TRBD1. Germline V gene lookup returns CDR1 SGHRS and CDR2 YFSETQ. The CDR3 has 8 amino acids, counting both end residues.

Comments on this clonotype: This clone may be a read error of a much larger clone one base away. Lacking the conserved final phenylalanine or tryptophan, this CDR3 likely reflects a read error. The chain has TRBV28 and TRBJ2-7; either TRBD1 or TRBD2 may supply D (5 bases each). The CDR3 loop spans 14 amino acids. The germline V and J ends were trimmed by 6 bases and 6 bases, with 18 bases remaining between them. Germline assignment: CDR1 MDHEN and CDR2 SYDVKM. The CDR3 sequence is CASRGGQGWSEQYL. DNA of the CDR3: TGTGCCAGCAGGGGCGGGCAGGGTTGGAGCGAGCAGTACCTC.

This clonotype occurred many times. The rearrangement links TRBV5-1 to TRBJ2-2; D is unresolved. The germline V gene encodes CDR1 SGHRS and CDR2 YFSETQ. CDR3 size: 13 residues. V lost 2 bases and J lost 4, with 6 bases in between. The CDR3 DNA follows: TGCGCCAGCAGCTTACCCGTCACCGGGGAGCTGTTTTTT. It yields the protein CASSLPVTGELFF.

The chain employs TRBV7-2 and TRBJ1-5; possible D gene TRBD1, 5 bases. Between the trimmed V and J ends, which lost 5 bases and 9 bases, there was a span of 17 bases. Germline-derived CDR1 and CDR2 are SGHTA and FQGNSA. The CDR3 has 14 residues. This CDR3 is CASSPAGGQGPQHF. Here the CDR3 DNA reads TGTGCCAGCAGCCCGGCGGGAGGGCAGGGGCCCCAGCATTTT.

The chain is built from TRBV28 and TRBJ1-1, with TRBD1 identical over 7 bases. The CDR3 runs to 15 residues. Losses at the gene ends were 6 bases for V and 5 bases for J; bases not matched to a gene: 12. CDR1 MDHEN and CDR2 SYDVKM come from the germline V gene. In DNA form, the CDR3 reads TGTGCCAGCAGGACGTTGGAGGGGGCAGGTACTGAAGCTTTCTTT. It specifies CASRTLEGAGTEAFF. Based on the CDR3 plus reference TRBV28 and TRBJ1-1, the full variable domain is DVKVTQSSRYLVKRTGEKVFLECVQDMDHENMFWYRQDPGLGLRLIYFSYDVKMKEKGDIPEGYSVSREKKERFSLILESASTNQTSMYLCASRTLEGAGTEAFFGQGTRLTVV.

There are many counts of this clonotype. CDR3 region: CASSLGPQGNTEAFF. The DNA of the CDR3 is TGTGCCAGCAGCTTAGGCCCTCAGGGGAACACTGAAGCTTTCTTT. The chain joins TRBV13 to TRBJ1-1; TRBD1 might be the D (5 bases). Per germline, CDR1 PRHDT and CDR2 FYEKMQ (reference sequence). V shed 0 bases and J shed 1 base, with 9 bases lying between them. This CDR3 contains 15 residues.

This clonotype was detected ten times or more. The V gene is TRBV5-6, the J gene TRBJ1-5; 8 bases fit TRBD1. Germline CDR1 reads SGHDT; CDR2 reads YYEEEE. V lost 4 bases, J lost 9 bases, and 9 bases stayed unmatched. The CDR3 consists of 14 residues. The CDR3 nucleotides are TGTGCCAGCAGCCTAGGGACAGGCTTCGGGCCCCAGCATTTT. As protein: CASSLGTGFGPQHF.